Here is one T cell receptor (beta chain) with its context. The sample belongs to a study of blood T cells in healthy people across ages. V was trimmed by 4 bases and J by 6 bases, leaving 13 bases between them. The CDR3 spans 13 residues. Germline V gene lookup returns CDR1 SEHNR and CDR2 FQNEAQ (reference sequence). Next came a second PCR, run for about 7 to 12 cycles, which used a sample-barcoded 5' primer along with a J-beta primer mix. TCRdb itself ran the 5' RACE reads through MiXCR, one entry per CDR3 protein. The table shows 580,000 or so distinct CDR3 sequences, with around 48% occurring only once.

The source of this sequence is a man aged 80 or over in good health. V is TRBV7-9 and J is TRBJ2-7; unclear D gene. Sequenced sample: blood. The CDR3 here is CASSSPGGSEQYF. In DNA form, the CDR3 reads TGTGCCAGCAGCTCTCCTGGCGGTTCCGAGCAGTACTTC.